The text below deals with one TCR beta chain. Sequencing used immunoSEQ multiplex PCR; TCRdb keeps in-frame clones, though not all of them. Counted here are approximately 140,000 clones, approximately 86% occurring once; the ten biggest clones make up around 3.5%. This specimen belongs to a study of blood T cell repertoires in COVID-19. Germline lookup yields CDR1 LNHDA and CDR2 SQIVND (reference sequence). This CDR3 region has 14 residues. V was trimmed by 7 bases and J by 2 bases, leaving 11 bases between them. The specimen sequenced was peripheral blood. V usage is TRBV19 and J usage is TRBJ1-4; D is perhaps TRBD1 (5 bases). This TCR came from a man in his 70s with acute or convalescent COVID-19. The CDR3 DNA is TGTGCCAGTACTCAGGGCTTTACTAATGAAAAACTGTTTTTT. It codes for CASTQGFTNEKLFF.